The rows below give T cell receptor beta chains drawn from one sample of a study of Graves' ophthalmopathy and Graves' hyperthyroidism. TCRdb passed the multiplex PCR reads through MiXCR, listing each CDR3 protein once. The table lists fewer than 400,000 distinct CDR3 sequences, roughly 18% of them singletons. Input material: peripheral blood. These receptors were taken from a woman aged 18-30 years with Graves' ophthalmopathy. Each CDR3 is given with its conserved first and last residue. A D gene is named only where the DNA matches it firmly. Clone size appears in some rows only: once, few, many, or a class for an expanded clone.

clone_size: many
j_call: TRBJ1-1
v_call: TRBV19
d_call: TRBD1
cdr3_aa: CASRRTGMMNTEAFF
cdr3_nt: TGTGCCAGTCGACGGACAGGGATGATGAACACTGAAGCTTTCTTT

clone_size: many
j_call: TRBJ1-1
v_call: TRBV9
d_call: NA
cdr3_aa: CASSGYRDGHQGAFF
cdr3_nt: TGTGCCAGCAGCGGCTACCGGGACGGCCATCAGGGAGCTTTCTTT

clone_size: NA
j_call: TRBJ2-2
v_call: TRBV19
d_call: TRBD1
cdr3_aa: CASSPLTGPNTGELFF
cdr3_nt: TGTGCCAGTAGTCCTTTGACAGGGCCGAACACCGGGGAGCTGTTTTTT

clone_size: NA
j_call: TRBJ2-7
v_call: TRBV6-2/TRBV6-3
d_call: NA
cdr3_aa: CASTGRSRYEQYF
cdr3_nt: TGTGCCAGCACTGGCAGGAGTAGGTACGAGCAGTACTTC

clone_size: many
j_call: TRBJ2-7
v_call: TRBV10-3
d_call: NA
cdr3_aa: CAISESRASYEQYF
cdr3_nt: TGTGCCATCAGTGAGTCGAGGGCGTCCTACGAGCAGTACTTC

clone_size: many
j_call: TRBJ1-1
v_call: TRBV11-3
d_call: NA
cdr3_aa: CASSRHLNTEAFF
cdr3_nt: TGTGCCAGCAGCCGTCACTTGAACACTGAAGCTTTCTTT

clone_size: many
j_call: TRBJ2-2
v_call: TRBV7-3
d_call: TRBD1
cdr3_aa: CASSLGAGGTGELFF
cdr3_nt: TGTGCCAGCAGCTTAGGGGCAGGGGGCACCGGGGAGCTGTTTTTT

clone_size: many
j_call: TRBJ1-1
v_call: TRBV28
d_call: NA
cdr3_aa: CASRLRPNTEAFF
cdr3_nt: TGTGCCAGCAGGCTTCGGCCCAACACTGAAGCTTTCTTT

clone_size: many
j_call: TRBJ1-2
v_call: TRBV6-1
d_call: NA
cdr3_aa: CASSGYSQVYGYTF
cdr3_nt: TGTGCCAGCAGTGGTTACAGCCAGGTGTATGGCTACACCTTC

clone_size: many
j_call: TRBJ2-7
v_call: TRBV10-1
d_call: NA
cdr3_aa: CASSVGETEQYF
cdr3_nt: TGCGCCAGCAGTGTCGGCGAGACCGAGCAGTACTTC

clone_size: many
j_call: TRBJ1-5
v_call: TRBV6-2/TRBV6-3
d_call: NA
cdr3_aa: CASSYPPQQANQPQHF
cdr3_nt: TGTGCCAGCAGTTATCCCCCCCAACAGGCTAATCAGCCCCAGCATTTT

clone_size: many
j_call: TRBJ1-1
v_call: TRBV6-5
d_call: NA
cdr3_aa: CASSYRGSANTEAFF
cdr3_nt: TGTGCCAGCAGTTACAGGGGGTCCGCCAACACTGAAGCTTTCTTT

clone_size: many
j_call: TRBJ2-5
v_call: TRBV4-1
d_call: NA
cdr3_aa: CASSLGLSETQYF
cdr3_nt: TGCGCCAGCAGCCTGGGACTGTCAGAGACCCAGTACTTC

clone_size: many
j_call: TRBJ2-7
v_call: TRBV7-6
d_call: NA
cdr3_aa: CASSLVGEYEQYF
cdr3_nt: TGTGCCAGCAGCTTAGTGGGGGAATACGAGCAGTACTTC

clone_size: many
j_call: TRBJ1-5
v_call: TRBV10-3
d_call: NA
cdr3_aa: CAISEVPGGRGGNQPQHF
cdr3_nt: TGTGCCATCAGTGAAGTTCCTGGGGGAAGAGGAGGCAATCAGCCCCAGCATTTT

clone_size: many
j_call: TRBJ1-2
v_call: TRBV19
d_call: NA
cdr3_aa: CASSRSTANYGYTF
cdr3_nt: TGTGCCAGTAGCCGTAGTACAGCTAACTATGGCTACACCTTC

clone_size: many
j_call: TRBJ2-5
v_call: TRBV11-1
d_call: NA
cdr3_aa: CASSLAGETQETQYF
cdr3_nt: TGTGCCAGCAGCTTAGCGGGCGAGACCCAAGAGACCCAGTACTTC

clone_size: many
j_call: TRBJ2-5
v_call: TRBV12-3/TRBV12-4
d_call: NA
cdr3_aa: CASSLISIETQYF
cdr3_nt: TGTGCCAGCAGTTTAATCTCGATAGAGACCCAGTACTTC

clone_size: many
j_call: TRBJ2-2
v_call: TRBV7-3
d_call: NA
cdr3_aa: CASSLTNGGRAGELFF
cdr3_nt: TGTGCCAGCAGCTTAACGAACGGAGGGCGGGCCGGGGAGCTGTTTTTT

clone_size: many
j_call: TRBJ1-1
v_call: TRBV4-3
d_call: NA
cdr3_aa: CASSQGVRGGTEAFF
cdr3_nt: TGCGCCAGCAGCCAAGGAGTGAGGGGTGGCACTGAAGCTTTCTTT

clone_size: many
j_call: TRBJ2-7
v_call: TRBV28
d_call: NA
cdr3_aa: CASSLGPILSYEQYF
cdr3_nt: TGTGCCAGCAGTTTAGGACCGATCCTCTCCTACGAGCAGTACTTC

clone_size: few
j_call: TRBJ2-7
v_call: TRBV3-1
d_call: TRBD2
cdr3_aa: CASSQVRENTYEQYF
cdr3_nt: TGTGCCAGCAGCCAAGTGCGGGAGAACACCTACGAGCAGTACTTC

clone_size: NA
j_call: TRBJ2-7
v_call: TRBV15
d_call: TRBD2
cdr3_aa: CATSSGRARGSYEQYF
cdr3_nt: TGTGCCACCAGCAGCGGGAGGGCCAGGGGCTCCTACGAGCAGTACTTC

clone_size: NA
j_call: TRBJ1-1
v_call: TRBV7-2
d_call: NA
cdr3_aa: CASSLARVGEAFF
cdr3_nt: TGTGCCAGCAGCTTAGCGCGCGTCGGCGAAGCTTTCTTT

clone_size: NA
j_call: TRBJ2-5
v_call: TRBV27
d_call: TRBD2
cdr3_aa: CASSLRGREGETQYF
cdr3_nt: TGTGCCAGCAGTTTAAGGGGACGGGAGGGAGAGACCCAGTACTTC

clone_size: NA
j_call: TRBJ1-2
v_call: TRBV19
d_call: NA
cdr3_aa: CASSRGPLEGYTF
cdr3_nt: TGTGCCAGTAGTAGGGGCCCCTTAGAGGGCTACACCTTC

clone_size: NA
j_call: TRBJ2-7
v_call: TRBV19
d_call: NA
cdr3_aa: CASRRGGAPYEQYF
cdr3_nt: TGTGCCAGCCGTCGGGGCGGGGCCCCGTACGAGCAGTACTTC

clone_size: many
j_call: TRBJ1-1
v_call: TRBV19
d_call: NA
cdr3_aa: CASSMNLNTEAFF
cdr3_nt: TGTGCCAGTAGTATGAATCTGAACACTGAAGCTTTCTTT

clone_size: NA
j_call: TRBJ1-6
v_call: TRBV30
d_call: NA
cdr3_aa: CASTRLGYANSPLHF
cdr3_nt: TGTGCCTCTACCAGGTTGGGGTATGCCAATTCACCCCTCCACTTT

clone_size: many
j_call: TRBJ1-6
v_call: TRBV5-5
d_call: NA
cdr3_aa: CASSLDRKSSYNSPLHF
cdr3_nt: TGTGCCAGCAGCTTGGACAGAAAGAGCTCCTATAATTCACCCCTCCACTTT

clone_size: NA
j_call: TRBJ2-7
v_call: TRBV6-2/TRBV6-3
d_call: NA
cdr3_aa: CASSGLGLGSYEQYF
cdr3_nt: TGTGCCAGCAGCGGGTTAGGTCTCGGATCCTACGAGCAGTACTTC

clone_size: many
j_call: TRBJ1-1
v_call: TRBV29-1
d_call: NA
cdr3_aa: CSVTVNTEAFF
cdr3_nt: TGCAGCGTTACAGTGAACACTGAAGCTTTCTTT

clone_size: NA
j_call: TRBJ2-5
v_call: TRBV20-1
d_call: NA
cdr3_aa: CSASSPQETQYF
cdr3_nt: TGCAGTGCCTCATCCCCACAAGAGACCCAGTACTTC

clone_size: NA
j_call: TRBJ2-5
v_call: TRBV7-2
d_call: TRBD1
cdr3_aa: CASSLRQGAGETQYF
cdr3_nt: TGTGCCAGCAGCCTGAGACAGGGGGCCGGAGAGACCCAGTACTTC

clone_size: NA
j_call: TRBJ2-7
v_call: TRBV28
d_call: TRBD1
cdr3_aa: CASRVPGQGYEQYF
cdr3_nt: TGTGCCAGCAGGGTCCCGGGACAGGGCTACGAGCAGTACTTC

clone_size: many
j_call: TRBJ2-7
v_call: TRBV7-2
d_call: TRBD1
cdr3_aa: CASSLALLGQYYEQYF
cdr3_nt: TGTGCCAGCAGCTTAGCCCTATTGGGACAGTACTACGAGCAGTACTTC

clone_size: many
j_call: TRBJ2-7
v_call: TRBV6-1
d_call: NA
cdr3_aa: CASSEGSSSSYEQYF
cdr3_nt: TGTGCCAGCAGTGAAGGTAGTTCGAGCTCCTACGAGCAGTACTTC

clone_size: many
j_call: TRBJ1-5
v_call: TRBV7-2
d_call: NA
cdr3_aa: CASSPRTLEQPQHF
cdr3_nt: TGTGCCAGCAGCCCCCGGACCCTAGAACAGCCCCAGCATTTT

clone_size: many
j_call: TRBJ1-1
v_call: TRBV13
d_call: TRBD1
cdr3_aa: CASSDTGGVAEAFF
cdr3_nt: TGTGCCAGCAGCGATACAGGGGGCGTCGCTGAAGCTTTCTTT

clone_size: many
j_call: TRBJ2-7
v_call: TRBV24-1
d_call: TRBD1
cdr3_aa: CATSDTGTGGPYEQYF
cdr3_nt: TGTGCCACCAGTGACACCGGGACAGGGGGACCCTACGAGCAGTACTTC

clone_size: many
j_call: TRBJ2-2
v_call: TRBV12-3/TRBV12-4
d_call: NA
cdr3_aa: CASSSFDGTGELFF
cdr3_nt: TGTGCCAGCAGTTCATTTGATGGAACCGGGGAGCTGTTTTTT

clone_size: NA
j_call: TRBJ2-5
v_call: TRBV24-1
d_call: NA
cdr3_aa: CATSDLRGGETQYF
cdr3_nt: TGTGCCACCAGTGATTTGAGGGGAGGAGAGACCCAGTACTTC

clone_size: NA
j_call: TRBJ2-7
v_call: TRBV6-1
d_call: NA
cdr3_aa: CASSERGIFDEQYF
cdr3_nt: TGTGCCAGCAGTGAGAGGGGGATTTTTGACGAGCAGTACTTC

clone_size: NA
j_call: TRBJ2-5
v_call: TRBV20-1
d_call: TRBD2
cdr3_aa: CSAPPHASGRGETQYF
cdr3_nt: TGCAGTGCCCCCCCCCATGCTAGCGGGAGGGGAGAGACCCAGTACTTC

clone_size: many
j_call: TRBJ2-4
v_call: TRBV6-2/TRBV6-3
d_call: TRBD1
cdr3_aa: CASSSYRGRKKYF
cdr3_nt: TGTGCCAGCAGTTCGTACAGGGGGCGCAAAAAGTACTTC

clone_size: once
j_call: TRBJ1-1
v_call: TRBV11-2
d_call: NA
cdr3_aa: CASSLVAGEAFF
cdr3_nt: TGTGCCAGCAGCTTAGTCGCCGGGGAAGCTTTCTTT

clone_size: many
j_call: TRBJ1-5
v_call: TRBV18
d_call: NA
cdr3_aa: CASSPPIAAGPQHF
cdr3_nt: TGTGCCAGCTCACCACCGATCGCCGCCGGGCCCCAGCATTTT

clone_size: many
j_call: TRBJ2-5
v_call: TRBV27
d_call: TRBD2
cdr3_aa: CASSSGLAGVSETQYF
cdr3_nt: TGTGCCAGCAGTTCAGGACTAGCGGGAGTTTCAGAGACCCAGTACTTC

clone_size: many
j_call: TRBJ2-2
v_call: TRBV5-1
d_call: TRBD1
cdr3_aa: CASSWPRTGMNTGELFF
cdr3_nt: TGCGCCAGCAGCTGGCCACGGACAGGGATGAACACCGGGGAGCTGTTTTTT

clone_size: NA
j_call: TRBJ1-2
v_call: TRBV7-2
d_call: NA
cdr3_aa: CASSPHPFSNYGYTF
cdr3_nt: TGTGCCAGCAGCCCGCACCCGTTTTCTAACTATGGCTACACCTTC

clone_size: NA
j_call: TRBJ1-1
v_call: TRBV7-2
d_call: NA
cdr3_aa: CASSLSIPGTEAFF
cdr3_nt: TGTGCCAGCAGCCTATCCATCCCGGGCACTGAAGCTTTCTTT

clone_size: many
j_call: TRBJ2-4
v_call: TRBV28
d_call: NA
cdr3_aa: CATMDGFKNIQYF
cdr3_nt: TGTGCCACCATGGACGGGTTCAAAAACATTCAGTACTTC

clone_size: many
j_call: TRBJ2-5
v_call: TRBV5-1
d_call: TRBD2
cdr3_aa: CASSTKGLAGGRETQYF
cdr3_nt: TGCGCCAGCAGCACTAAAGGACTAGCGGGAGGTCGGGAGACCCAGTACTTC

clone_size: NA
j_call: TRBJ1-5
v_call: TRBV24-1
d_call: NA
cdr3_aa: CATSEGTSNQPQHF
cdr3_nt: TGTGCCACCAGTGAAGGGACAAGCAATCAGCCCCAGCATTTT

clone_size: many
j_call: TRBJ2-6
v_call: TRBV27
d_call: NA
cdr3_aa: CASRTVGSGANVLTF
cdr3_nt: TGTGCCAGCAGGACAGTGGGCTCTGGGGCCAACGTCCTGACTTTC